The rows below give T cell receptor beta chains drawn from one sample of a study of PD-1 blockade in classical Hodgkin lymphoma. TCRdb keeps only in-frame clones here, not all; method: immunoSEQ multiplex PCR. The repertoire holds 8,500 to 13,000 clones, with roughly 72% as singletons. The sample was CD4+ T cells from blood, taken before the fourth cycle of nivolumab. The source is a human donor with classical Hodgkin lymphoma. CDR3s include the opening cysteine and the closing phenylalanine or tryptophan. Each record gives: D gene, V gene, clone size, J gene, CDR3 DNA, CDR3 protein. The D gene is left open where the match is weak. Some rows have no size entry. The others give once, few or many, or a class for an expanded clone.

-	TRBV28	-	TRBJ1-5	TGTGCCAGCAGTTATAGCAATCAGCCCCAGCATTTT	CASSYSNQPQHF
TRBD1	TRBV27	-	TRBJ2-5	TGTGCCAGCAGGATTATCGCCGGGACAGGGGGTGAGACCCAGTACTTC	CASRIIAGTGGETQYF
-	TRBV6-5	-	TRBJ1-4	TGTGCCAGCAGTTACGACCTAGGGGGGAAACTGTTTTTT	CASSYDLGGKLFF
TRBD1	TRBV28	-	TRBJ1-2	TGTGCCAGCAGTTTCGCGACAGGGACCCTTCGTGGCTACACCTTC	CASSFATGTLRGYTF
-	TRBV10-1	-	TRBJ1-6	TGCGCCAGCAGTGACGGGGCCAGCAATTCACCCCTCCACTTT	CASSDGASNSPLHF
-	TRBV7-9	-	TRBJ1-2	TGTGCCAGCAGCCTTCAGCGAACTGGCTACACCTTC	CASSLQRTGYTF
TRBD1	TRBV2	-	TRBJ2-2	TGTGCCAGCAGGGACAGGGGTGGGACCGGGGAGCTGTTTTTT	CASRDRGGTGELFF
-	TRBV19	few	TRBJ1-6	TGTGCCAGTAGTATCGTTGGGCAGGAGAATTCACCCCTCCACTTT	CASSIVGQENSPLHF
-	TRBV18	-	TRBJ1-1	TGTGCCAGCTCGGGGTTGAACACTGAAGCTTTCTTT	CASSGLNTEAFF
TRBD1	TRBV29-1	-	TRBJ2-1	TGCAGCACAGACAGGGGTGGGTACAATGAGCAGTTCTTC	CSTDRGGYNEQFF
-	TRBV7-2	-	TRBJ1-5	TGTGCCAGCAGCTGGTGGCCCCAGCATTTT	CASSWWPQHF
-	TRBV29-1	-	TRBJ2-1	TGCAGCGTGTTACGGCGGGATGAGCAGTTCTTC	CSVLRRDEQFF
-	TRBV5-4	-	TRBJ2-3	TGTGCCAGCAGCTTGGATTCCGGCCGCACAGATACGCAGTATTTT	CASSLDSGRTDTQYF
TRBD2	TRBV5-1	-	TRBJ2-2	TGCGCCAGCAGCTCATCCGCCAACCTAGCGGGAGACACCGGGGAGCTGTTTTTT	CASSSSANLAGDTGELFF
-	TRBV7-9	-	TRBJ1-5	TGTGCCAGCAGCTTAGCTTCATATAGCAATCAGCCCCAGCATTTT	CASSLASYSNQPQHF
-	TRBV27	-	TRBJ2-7	TGTGCCAGCAGTTCCGGGGGAGCGTTATACGAGCAGTACTTC	CASSSGGALYEQYF
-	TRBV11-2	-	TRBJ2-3	TGTGCCAGCAGCTCTATAATGCGAAGAGATACGCAGTATTTT	CASSSIMRRDTQYF
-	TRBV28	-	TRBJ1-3	TGTGCCAGCAGCCCAGGGACCTCTGGAAACACCATATATTTT	CASSPGTSGNTIYF
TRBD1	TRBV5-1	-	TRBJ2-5	TGCGCCAGCAGCTTGGGTCCAGGGGGCGATCAAGAGACCCAGTACTTC	CASSLGPGGDQETQYF
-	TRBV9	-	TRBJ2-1	TGTGCCAGCAGCAAGCCCCCCCCGACCGCATACAATGAGCAGTTCTTC	CASSKPPPTAYNEQFF
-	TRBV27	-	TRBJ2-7	TGTGCCAGCAGTTTATTAGGCCGGGCCACCTACGAGCAGTACTTC	CASSLLGRATYEQYF
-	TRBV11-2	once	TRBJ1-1	TGTGCCAGCAGCTTACTGGGGACTGAAGCTTTCTTT	CASSLLGTEAFF
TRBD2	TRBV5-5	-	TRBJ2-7	TGTGCCAGCAGCTTGGCAGTCGGGACTAGCGGGATTTACTCCTACGAGCAGTACTTC	CASSLAVGTSGIYSYEQYF
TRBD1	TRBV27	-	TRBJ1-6	TGTGCCAGCAGTTTTGCCTGGACAGGGGATTCACCCCTCCACTTT	CASSFAWTGDSPLHF
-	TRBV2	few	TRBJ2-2	TGTGCCAGCAGTGAGTGGAGGCGGGAGCTGTTTTTT	CASSEWRRELFF
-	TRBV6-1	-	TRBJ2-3	TGTGCCAGCAGTGTAGTGGACGGAAGCACAGATACGCAGTATTTT	CASSVVDGSTDTQYF
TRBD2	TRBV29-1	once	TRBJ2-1	TGCAGCGTTGAAGAGTTCAGGACTAGCGGGATGGGTGAGCAGTTCTTC	CSVEEFRTSGMGEQFF
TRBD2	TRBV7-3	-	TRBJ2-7	TGTGCCAGCAGCGAAAAAGGGGCGGGAGGGCCCTACGAGCAGTACTTC	CASSEKGAGGPYEQYF
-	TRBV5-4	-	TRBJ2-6	TGTGCCAGCAGCTTCGGCAGTTTAATCTCTGGGGCCAACGTCCTGACTTTC	CASSFGSLISGANVLTF
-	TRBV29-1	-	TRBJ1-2	TGCAGCATCGATAGCTATGGCTACACCTTC	CSIDSYGYTF
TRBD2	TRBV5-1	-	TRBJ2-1	TGCGCCAGCAGCTTTGGGGGGGTTTACAATGAGCAGTTCTTC	CASSFGGVYNEQFF
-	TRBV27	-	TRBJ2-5	TGTGCCAGCAGTTTCTCTCAGGGCCCGAAGAACTTC	CASSFSQGPKNF
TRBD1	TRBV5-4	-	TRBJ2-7	TGTGCCAGCAGCTTGGAGAGCACAGGGGGCGACGAGCAGTACTTC	CASSLESTGGDEQYF
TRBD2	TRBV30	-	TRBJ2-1	TGTGCCTGTGAGACTAGCGAGGGTTACAATGAGCAGTTCTTC	CACETSEGYNEQFF
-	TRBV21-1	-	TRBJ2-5	TGTGCCAGCAGCACCTCCCTTGGGACTAGCGGGAGAAAAGAGACCCAGTACTTC	CASSTSLGTSGRKETQYF
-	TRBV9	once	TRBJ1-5	TGTGCCAGCACTCCGTATCAGCCCCAGCATTTT	CASTPYQPQHF
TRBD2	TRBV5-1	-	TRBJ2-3	TGCGCCAGCAGCTTATCGCTAGCGGGAGTGGATACGCAGTATTTT	CASSLSLAGVDTQYF
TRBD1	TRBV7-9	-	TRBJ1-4	TGTGCCAGCAGCGGCTCCGGGACAGTGCGAAAACTGTTTTTT	CASSGSGTVRKLFF
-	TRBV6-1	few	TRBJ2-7	TGTGCCAGCACCGGGGGGGGACAGGTCCGCTACGAGCAGTACTTC	CASTGGGQVRYEQYF
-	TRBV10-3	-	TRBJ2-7	TGTGCCATCACCTCAGGGGAGACGTTCGGGTACGAGCAGTACTTC	CAITSGETFGYEQYF
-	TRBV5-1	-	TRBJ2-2	TGCGCCAGCAGCTACCAGGGTTCGAACACCGGGGAGCTGTTTTTT	CASSYQGSNTGELFF